The clone carrying this T cell receptor (beta chain) was detected many times. Its target is unknown. Both TRBC1 and TRBC2 were covered by a beta constant-region primer of two equimolar oligonucleotides. Four rounds of PCR amplified the ligated cDNA using nested alpha and beta constant-region primers plus SP2. TCRdb fed the UMI-ligation and nested PCR reads into MiXCR, producing one record per CDR3 protein. The sample records roughly 80,000 distinct CDR3 sequences, approximately 10% being singletons. The record originates from a study of naive and memory T cell subsets. This CDR3 region has 16 residues. V lost 5 bases to trimming and J lost 4 bases; unmatched junction nucleotides: 7. Whole-study results and caveats: Diversity fell and Gini index rose from naive through CM, EM, EMRA. TCR counts from RNA may reflect activation-linked expression changes.

Alpha and beta libraries were amplified separately from the second PCR onward. Overnight CMV lysate stimulation of fresh PBMCs defined donor CMV status by CD4+ IFNgamma. The sequence derives from a human donor in good health. The chain links TRBV12-3 or TRBV12-4 to TRBJ2-1; 11 bases are a match to TRBD2. Input material: naive CD8+ T cells from blood. This CDR3 reads CASSPPGLAAYNEQFF. The CDR3, as DNA: TGTGCCAGCAGTCCCCCGGGACTAGCGGCTTACAATGAGCAGTTCTTC.